This T cell receptor (beta chain) was sequenced for a study of blood T cell repertoires in COVID-19. At the level of the study: Acute and convalescent COVID-19 samples came from the United States, Italy and Spain.

Original handling: Reference gene primer amplification in the assay estimated nucleated cell counts. TCRdb keeps only in-frame clones here, not all; method: immunoSEQ multiplex PCR. From that table come the V and J calls and clone size; the DNA was used to work out D and trimming. The sample consists of roughly 140,000 clones, approximately 90% of them appearing once. The CDR3 is made up of 17 amino acids. Trimming removed 4 bases at V and 0 bases at J, with 19 bases between. Germline V gene lookup returns CDR1 MGHDK and CDR2 SYGVNS. This TCR came from a human donor in a cohort sampled during active COVID-19. This chain joins TRBV25-1 and TRBJ2-7; D is possibly TRBD2 (7 bases). The material sequenced was peripheral blood. The CDR3: CASSGSPRRGHSYEQYF. In nucleotides, the CDR3 is TGTGCCAGCAGTGGATCTCCCCGGCGGGGGCACTCCTACGAGCAGTACTTC.